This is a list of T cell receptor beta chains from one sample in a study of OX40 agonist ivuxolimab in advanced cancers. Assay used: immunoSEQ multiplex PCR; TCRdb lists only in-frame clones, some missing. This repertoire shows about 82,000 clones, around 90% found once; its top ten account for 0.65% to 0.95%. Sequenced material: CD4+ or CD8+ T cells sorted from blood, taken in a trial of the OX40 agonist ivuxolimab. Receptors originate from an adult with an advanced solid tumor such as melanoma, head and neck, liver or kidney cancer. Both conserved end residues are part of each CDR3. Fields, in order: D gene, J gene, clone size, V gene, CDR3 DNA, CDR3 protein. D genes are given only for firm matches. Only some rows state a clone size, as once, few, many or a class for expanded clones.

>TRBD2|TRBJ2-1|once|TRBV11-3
TGTGCCAGCAGCTTAGGGGAACTAGCGACTGACAATGAGCAGTTCTTC
CASSLGELATDNEQFF
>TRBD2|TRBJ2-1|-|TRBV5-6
TGTGCCAGCGGGGCGGTTGCGGGAGTCTACAATGAGCAGTTCTTC
CASGAVAGVYNEQFF
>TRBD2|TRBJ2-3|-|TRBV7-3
TGTGCCAGCAGCTTATCTAGCGGGGGTATCACAGATACGCAGTATTTT
CASSLSSGGITDTQYF
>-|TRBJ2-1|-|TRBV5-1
TGCGCCAGCAGCTTCGGGGCTGGGGCAGGGGGGGACAGTGAGCAGTTCTTC
CASSFGAGAGGDSEQFF
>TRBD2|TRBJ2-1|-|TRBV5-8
TGTGCCAGCAGCTTGGGCCTAGGGGGCGGGAGGGCCGGTGAGCAGTTCTTC
CASSLGLGGGRAGEQFF
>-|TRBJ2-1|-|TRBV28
TGTGCCAGCAGTTTATTATCTCGGTCGAATGAGCAGTTCTTC
CASSLLSRSNEQFF
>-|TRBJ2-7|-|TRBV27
TGTGCCAGCAGTTGGAGGTCGGGGCTCTACGAGCAGTACTTC
CASSWRSGLYEQYF
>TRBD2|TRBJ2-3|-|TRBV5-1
TGCGCCACCCAGCGGGAGGGAACTACAGATACGCAGTATTTT
CATQREGTTDTQYF
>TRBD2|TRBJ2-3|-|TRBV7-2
TGTGCCAGCAGCTTTGATGGCGGGAGTTTGGATACGCAGTATTTT
CASSFDGGSLDTQYF
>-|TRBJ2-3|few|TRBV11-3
TGTGCCAGCAGCTTAGGCCGGGCAGATACGCAGTATTTT
CASSLGRADTQYF
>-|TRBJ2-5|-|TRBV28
TGTGCCAGCAGTTCGCGGCAGGGTGGTGTAACCCAGTACTTC
CASSSRQGGVTQYF
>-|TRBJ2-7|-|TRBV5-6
TGTGCCAGCAGCTTGGTTCAGACCTACGAGCAGTACTTC
CASSLVQTYEQYF
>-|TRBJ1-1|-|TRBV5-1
TGCGCCAGCAGCTTTTTCAGGCCGAACACTGAAGCTTTCTTT
CASSFFRPNTEAFF
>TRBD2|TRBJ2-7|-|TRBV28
TGTGCCAGCAGTTTATCCCTAAGCCCTGGGCGGGAGCGTACCTACGAGCAGTACTTC
CASSLSLSPGRERTYEQYF
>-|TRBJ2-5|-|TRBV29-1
TGCAGCGACCGAGGTGGGGGTCAGGAGACCCAGTACTTC
CSDRGGGQETQYF
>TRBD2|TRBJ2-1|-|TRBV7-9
TGTGCCAGCAGCTCACCATGGACTAGCGGGAGAGGTGAGCAGTTCTTC
CASSSPWTSGRGEQFF
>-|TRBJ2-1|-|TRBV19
TGTGCCAGTAGTGGGCCCGGACAGAGCTCCTACAATGAGCAGTTCTTC
CASSGPGQSSYNEQFF
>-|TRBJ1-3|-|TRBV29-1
TGCAGCGTTGAGGAATACTCTGGAAACACCATATATTTT
CSVEEYSGNTIYF
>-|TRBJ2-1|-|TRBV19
TGTGCCAGTAGTATAGACCGAAATTTAAATGAGCAGTTCTTC
CASSIDRNLNEQFF
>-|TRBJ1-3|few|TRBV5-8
TGTGCCAGCAGCCGAATAACAGGGACTGGCGGAAACACCATATATTTT
CASSRITGTGGNTIYF
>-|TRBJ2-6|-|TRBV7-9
TGTGCCAGCAGCCTCCGAGGACGGGGAGAATCTGGGGCCAACGTCCTGACTTTC
CASSLRGRGESGANVLTF
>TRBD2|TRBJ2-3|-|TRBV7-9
TGTGCCAGCAAAAACGGAAAGGGAGGGGATACGCAGTATTTT
CASKNGKGGDTQYF
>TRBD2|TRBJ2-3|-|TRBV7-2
TGTGCCAGCAGCCCACTAGCGGGGGCCCCCACAGATACGCAGTATTTT
CASSPLAGAPTDTQYF
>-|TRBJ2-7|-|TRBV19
TGTGCCAGTAGTATAGTGGGCCGTTACTACGAGCAGTACTTC
CASSIVGRYYEQYF
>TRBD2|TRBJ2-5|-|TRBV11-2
TGTGCCAGCAGCTTAGATAGGAGCGGGAGGGGCCAAGAGACCCAGTACTTC
CASSLDRSGRGQETQYF
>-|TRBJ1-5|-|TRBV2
TGTGCCAGCAGTCAAGCTCCGGGGCCTAGCAATCAGCCCCAGCATTTT
CASSQAPGPSNQPQHF
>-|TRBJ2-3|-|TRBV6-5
TGTGCCAGCAGTTACTCGGTGGACACAGATACGCAGTATTTT
CASSYSVDTDTQYF
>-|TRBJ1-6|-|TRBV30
TGTGCCACTAGGACCATCCTAGTTAATTCACCCCTCCACTTT
CATRTILVNSPLHF
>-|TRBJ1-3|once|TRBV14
TGTGCCAGCAGCCAAGAGAGGTACACTGGAAACACCATATATTTT
CASSQERYTGNTIYF
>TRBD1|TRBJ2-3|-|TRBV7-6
TGTGCCAGCAGCTTAGGACAGGGGGCAGATACGCAGTATTTT
CASSLGQGADTQYF
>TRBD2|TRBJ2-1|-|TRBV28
TGTGCCAGTAAGACTAGCGGGTCCTACAATGAGCAGTTCTTC
CASKTSGSYNEQFF
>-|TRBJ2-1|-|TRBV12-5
TGTGCTAGTGGCCCCCGGGACAACTCCTACAATGAGCAGTTCTTC
CASGPRDNSYNEQFF
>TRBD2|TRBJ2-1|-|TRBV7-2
TGTGCCAGCACCGGCGGGAGGACCAACAATGAGCAGTTCTTC
CASTGGRTNNEQFF
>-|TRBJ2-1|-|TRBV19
TGTGCCAGTAGTATGGCTGCGGAGCGGACCTACAATGAGCAGTTCTTC
CASSMAAERTYNEQFF
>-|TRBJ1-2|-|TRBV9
TGTGCCAGCAGCGTAGAGGCAGCAGTTACTTATGGCTACACCTTC
CASSVEAAVTYGYTF
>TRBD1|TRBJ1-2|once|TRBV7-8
TGTGCCAGCAGCTTAAATGACAGGGAGCTCTATGGCTACACCTTC
CASSLNDRELYGYTF
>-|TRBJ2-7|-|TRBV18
TGTGCCAGCTCACCCGGAAGCTACGAGCAGTACTTC
CASSPGSYEQYF
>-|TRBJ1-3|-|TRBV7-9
TGTGCCAGCGCTGAGGGGGATGGAAACACCATATATTTT
CASAEGDGNTIYF
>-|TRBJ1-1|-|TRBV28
TGTGCCAGCAGTTTAGGGCAGATGAACACTGAAGCTTTCTTT
CASSLGQMNTEAFF
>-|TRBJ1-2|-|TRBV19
TGTGCCAGTAGTATAATGGCGAATAACTATGGCTACACCTTC
CASSIMANNYGYTF
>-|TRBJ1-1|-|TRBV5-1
TGCGCCAGCAGCCCCTGGGGTAACACTGAAGCTTTCTTT
CASSPWGNTEAFF
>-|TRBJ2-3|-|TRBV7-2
TGTGCCAGCAGCTTAGCTACAGATACGCAGTATTTT
CASSLATDTQYF
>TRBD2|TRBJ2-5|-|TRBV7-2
TGTGCCAGCAGCTTGGCTAGCGGGAGGCAAGAGACCCAGTACTTC
CASSLASGRQETQYF
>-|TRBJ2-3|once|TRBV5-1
TGCGCCAGCAATAACGGCCTGAGCACAGATACGCAGTATTTT
CASNNGLSTDTQYF
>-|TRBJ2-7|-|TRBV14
TGTGCCAGCAGCCCCGGGCCTCCTCTCAACGAGCAGTACTTC
CASSPGPPLNEQYF
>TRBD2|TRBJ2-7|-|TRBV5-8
TGTGCCAGCAGCTTTAGGTGGGAGGGATACGAGCAGTACTTC
CASSFRWEGYEQYF
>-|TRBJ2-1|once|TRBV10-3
TGTGCCATCAGTGAGTCGGGCGTCTACAATGAGCAGTTCTTC
CAISESGVYNEQFF
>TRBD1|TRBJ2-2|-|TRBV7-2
TGTGCCACCAGGGGGACAGAGTACACCGGGGAGCTGTTTTTT
CATRGTEYTGELFF
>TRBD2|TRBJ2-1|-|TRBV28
TGTGCCAGCAGTTTTAGCGGGGCCTACAATGAGCAGTTCTTC
CASSFSGAYNEQFF
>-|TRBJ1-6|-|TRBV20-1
TGCAGTGCTAGAGAGGAATCACCCCTCCACTTT
CSAREESPLHF
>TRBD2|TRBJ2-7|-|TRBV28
TGTGCCAGCAGTTTGGGTGGGAGGGCCCACGAGCAGTACTTC
CASSLGGRAHEQYF
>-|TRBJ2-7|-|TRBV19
TGTGCCAGTAGTGTATCGGGTGCCTCGGTCTACGAGCAGTACTTC
CASSVSGASVYEQYF